This TCR beta chain is from a study of blood T cell repertoires in COVID-19. Across the whole study: Both acute and convalescent COVID-19 samples were obtained from the United States, Italy and Spain. The cDNA or gDNA used as material had been derived from T cells, B-cell-depleted T cells, or PBMCs.

The CDR3 has 13 amino acids. Trimming took 2 bases from V and 1 from J, leaving 5 bases between them. Looked up from germline, CDR1 is SNHLY and CDR2 is FYNNEI. Measured with immunoSEQ multiplex PCR; TCRdb has only the in-frame clones, and not every one. In the table there are about 130,000 clones, about 83% of which are singletons. With respect to this clone: The same CDR3 also results from other DNA sequences found in this sample.

The genes are TRBV2 and TRBJ1-2; weak D call: TRBD1 (5 bases). Sequencing was carried out using peripheral blood. The clonotype was recovered from a human donor in a cohort sampled during active COVID-19. The CDR3 is CASSEQGNYGYTF. The CDR3 region has the DNA TGTGCCAGCAGTGAACAGGGTAACTATGGCTACACCTTC.